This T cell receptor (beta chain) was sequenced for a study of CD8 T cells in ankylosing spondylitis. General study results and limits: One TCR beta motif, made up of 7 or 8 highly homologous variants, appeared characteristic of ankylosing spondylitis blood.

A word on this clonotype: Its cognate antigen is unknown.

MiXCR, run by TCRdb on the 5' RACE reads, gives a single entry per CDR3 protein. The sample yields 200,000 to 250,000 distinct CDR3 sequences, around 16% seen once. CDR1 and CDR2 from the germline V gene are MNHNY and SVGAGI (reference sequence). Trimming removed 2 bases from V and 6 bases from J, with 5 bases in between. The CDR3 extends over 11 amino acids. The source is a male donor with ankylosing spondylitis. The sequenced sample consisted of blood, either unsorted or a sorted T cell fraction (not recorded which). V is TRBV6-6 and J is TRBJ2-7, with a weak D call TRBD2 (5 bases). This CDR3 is CASSYGSEQYF. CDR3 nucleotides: TGTGCCAGCAGTTACGGGAGCGAGCAGTACTTC.